This T cell receptor (beta chain) is from a study of T cells in Graves' hyperthyroidism and ophthalmopathy. The wider study: Peripheral blood collection took place at initial diagnosis, before any treatment. Broader study findings: From stable hyperthyroidism, ophthalmopathy was set apart by a 13 V-J model.

As for this clonotype: The antigen remains unidentified.

Participants, patients aged 18 to 65, had newly diagnosed hyperthyroidism with a duration under 2 months. Exclusion of a patient resulted from uncontrolled infection, other autoimmune disease, pregnancy or lactation. The CDR3 has 13 amino acids. CDR1 is LNHDA, CDR2 SQIVND, per germline (reference sequence). V lost 5 bases to trimming and J lost 6 bases, with 11 bases between them. From RNA transcripts, TCR beta CDR3 regions were amplified. The TCR CDR3 first-round RT-PCR relied on the HTBI primer set. In TCRdb, the multiplex PCR reads were re-called with MiXCR into one record per CDR3 protein. In the table there are fewer than 650,000 distinct CDR3 sequences, over 11% of which are singletons.

The clonotype comes from a young woman with Graves' hyperthyroidism that later progressed to Graves' ophthalmopathy. The chain combines TRBV19 with TRBJ2-1, with D tentatively TRBD1 (5 bases). Sequenced input: blood. The CDR3 region has the DNA TGTGCCAGTAGTGACTCTAGGGGCAATGAGCAGTTCTTC. It specifies CASSDSRGNEQFF.